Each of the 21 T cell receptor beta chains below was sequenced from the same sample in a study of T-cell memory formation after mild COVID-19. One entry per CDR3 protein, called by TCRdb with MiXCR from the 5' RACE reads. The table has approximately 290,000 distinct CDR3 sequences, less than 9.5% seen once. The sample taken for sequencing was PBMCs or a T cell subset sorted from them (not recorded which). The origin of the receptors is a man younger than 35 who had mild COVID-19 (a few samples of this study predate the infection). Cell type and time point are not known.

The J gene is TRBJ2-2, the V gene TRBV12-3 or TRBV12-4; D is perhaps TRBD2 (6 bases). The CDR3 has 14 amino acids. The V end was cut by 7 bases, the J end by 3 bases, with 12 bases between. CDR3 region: CASTWTGDTGELFF. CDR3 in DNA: TGTGCCAGCACCTGGACGGGGGACACCGGGGAGCTGTTTTTT.

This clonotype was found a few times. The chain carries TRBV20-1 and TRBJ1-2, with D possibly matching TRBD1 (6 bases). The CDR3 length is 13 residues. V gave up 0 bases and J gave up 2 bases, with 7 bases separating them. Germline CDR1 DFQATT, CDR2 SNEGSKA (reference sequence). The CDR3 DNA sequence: TGCAGTGCTAGAGAGGGGGGCAACTATGGCTACACCTTC. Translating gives CSAREGGNYGYTF.

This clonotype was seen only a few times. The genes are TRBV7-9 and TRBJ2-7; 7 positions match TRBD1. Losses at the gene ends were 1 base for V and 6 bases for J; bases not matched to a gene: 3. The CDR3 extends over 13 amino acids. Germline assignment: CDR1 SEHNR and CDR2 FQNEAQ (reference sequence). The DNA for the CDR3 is TGTGCCAGCAGCTTAGAGGGACAGCGCGAGCAGTACTTC. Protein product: CASSLEGQREQYF.

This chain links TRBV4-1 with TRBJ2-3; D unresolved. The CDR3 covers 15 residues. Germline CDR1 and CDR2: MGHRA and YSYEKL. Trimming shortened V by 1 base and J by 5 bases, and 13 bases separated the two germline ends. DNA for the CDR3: TGCGCCAGCAGCCAAGGAAGGGTCTTTCTAGATACGCAGTATTTT. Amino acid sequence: CASSQGRVFLDTQYF.

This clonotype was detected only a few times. In nucleotides, the CDR3 is TGTGCCAGCAGCTTACCTCCGGGGGGGGAGACCCAGTACTTC. Residues: CASSLPPGGETQYF. The chain links TRBV7-9 to TRBJ2-5, with 8 positions matching TRBD2. V shed 2 bases and J 5 bases; nucleotides not matched to a gene: 4. CDR1 SEHNR and CDR2 FQNEAQ come from the germline V gene (reference sequence). This CDR3 is 14 amino acids long.

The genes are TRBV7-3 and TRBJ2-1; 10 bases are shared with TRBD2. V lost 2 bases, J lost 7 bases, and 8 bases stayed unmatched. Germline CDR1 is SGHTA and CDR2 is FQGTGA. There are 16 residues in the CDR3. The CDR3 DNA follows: TGTGCCAGCAGCTTAGGAGCTAGCGGGGGAGGGAATGAGCAGTTCTTC. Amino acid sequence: CASSLGASGGGNEQFF. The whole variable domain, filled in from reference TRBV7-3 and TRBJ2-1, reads GAGVSQTPSNKVTEKGKYVELRCDPISGHTALYWYRQSLGQGPEFLIYFQGTGAADDSGLPNDRFFAVRPEGSVSTLKIQRTERGDSAVYLCASSLGASGGGNEQFFGPGTRLTVL.

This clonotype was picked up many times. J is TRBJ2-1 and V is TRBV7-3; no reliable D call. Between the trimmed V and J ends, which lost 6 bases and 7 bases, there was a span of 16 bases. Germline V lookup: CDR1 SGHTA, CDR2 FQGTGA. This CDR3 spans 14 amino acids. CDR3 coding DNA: TGTGCCAGCAGGGCGGACCAAACGAGGAATGAGCAGTTCTTC. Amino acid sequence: CASRADQTRNEQFF.

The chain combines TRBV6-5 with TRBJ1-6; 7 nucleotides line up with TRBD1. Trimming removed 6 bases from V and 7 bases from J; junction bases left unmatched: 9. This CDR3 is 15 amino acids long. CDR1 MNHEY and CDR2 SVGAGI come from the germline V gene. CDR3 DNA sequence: TGTGCCAGCAGACGCTACAGGGGAAACAATTCACCCCTCCACTTT. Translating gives CASRRYRGNNSPLHF.

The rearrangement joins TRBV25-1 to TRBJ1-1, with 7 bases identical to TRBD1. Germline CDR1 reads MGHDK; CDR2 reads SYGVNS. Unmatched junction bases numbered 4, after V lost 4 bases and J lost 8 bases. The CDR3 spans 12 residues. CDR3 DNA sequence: TGTGCCAGCAGTGTCGCGACAGGGGAAGCTTTCTTT. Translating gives CASSVATGEAFF.

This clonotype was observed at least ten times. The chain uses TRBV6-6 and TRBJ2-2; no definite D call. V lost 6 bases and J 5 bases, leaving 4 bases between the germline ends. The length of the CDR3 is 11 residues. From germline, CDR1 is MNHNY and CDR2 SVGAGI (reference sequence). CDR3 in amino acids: CASRRTGELFF. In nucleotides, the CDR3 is TGTGCCAGCAGGAGAACCGGGGAGCTGTTTTTT.

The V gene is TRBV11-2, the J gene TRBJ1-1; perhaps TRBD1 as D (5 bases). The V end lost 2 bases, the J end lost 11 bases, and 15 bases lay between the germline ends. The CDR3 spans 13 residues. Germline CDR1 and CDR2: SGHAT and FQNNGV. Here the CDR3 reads CASSLQLGVGAFF. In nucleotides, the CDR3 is TGTGCCAGCAGCTTACAACTGGGGGTAGGCGCTTTCTTT.

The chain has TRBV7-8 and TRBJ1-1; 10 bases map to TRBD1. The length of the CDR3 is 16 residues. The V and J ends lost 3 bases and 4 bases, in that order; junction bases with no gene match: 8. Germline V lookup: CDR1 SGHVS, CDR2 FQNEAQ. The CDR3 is CASSLTGGAISTEAFF. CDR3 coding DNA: TGTGCCAGCAGCTTGACAGGGGGCGCGATTAGCACTGAAGCTTTCTTT.

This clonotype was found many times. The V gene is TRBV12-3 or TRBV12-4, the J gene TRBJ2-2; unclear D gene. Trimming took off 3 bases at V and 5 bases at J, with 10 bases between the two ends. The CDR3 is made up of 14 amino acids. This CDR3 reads CASSFTRTTGELFF. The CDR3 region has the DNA TGTGCCAGCAGTTTTACCCGGACGACCGGGGAGCTGTTTTTT.

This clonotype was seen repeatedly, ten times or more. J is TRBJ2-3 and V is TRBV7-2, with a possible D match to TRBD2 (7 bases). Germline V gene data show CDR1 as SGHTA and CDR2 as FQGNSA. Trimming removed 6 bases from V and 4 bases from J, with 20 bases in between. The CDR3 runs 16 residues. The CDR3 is CASRPMGRGPSDTQYF. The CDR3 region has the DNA TGTGCCAGCAGACCGATGGGGCGGGGGCCCTCAGATACGCAGTATTTT.

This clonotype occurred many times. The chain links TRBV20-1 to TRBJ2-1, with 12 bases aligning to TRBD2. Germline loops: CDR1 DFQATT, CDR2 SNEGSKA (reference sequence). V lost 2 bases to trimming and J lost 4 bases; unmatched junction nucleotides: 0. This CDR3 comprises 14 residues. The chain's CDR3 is CSARLAGGYNEQFF. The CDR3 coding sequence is TGCAGTGCTAGACTAGCGGGGGGGTACAATGAGCAGTTCTTC.

The CDR3 reads CASSPIPTPTPRETQYF. The CDR3, as DNA: TGTGCCAGCAGCCCAATTCCGACGCCTACTCCCCGGGAGACCCAGTACTTC. The chain combines TRBV7-3 with TRBJ2-5; no clear D gene. Trimming stripped 5 bases from V and 5 bases from J, with 24 bases between. The V gene's germline CDR1 is SGHTA and CDR2 FQGTGA. This CDR3 comprises 17 residues.

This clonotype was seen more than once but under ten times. For the CDR3, the DNA is TGTGCCATCAGTGATTCCCGCGGGGCAAAAGAGACCCAGTACTTC. This encodes CAISDSRGAKETQYF. J is TRBJ2-5 and V is TRBV10-3, with D perhaps matching TRBD2 (6 bases). The germline CDR1 and CDR2 sequences are ENHRY and SYGVKD. Between the trimmed V and J ends, which lost 3 bases and 3 bases, there was a span of 14 bases. This CDR3 is 15 amino acids long.

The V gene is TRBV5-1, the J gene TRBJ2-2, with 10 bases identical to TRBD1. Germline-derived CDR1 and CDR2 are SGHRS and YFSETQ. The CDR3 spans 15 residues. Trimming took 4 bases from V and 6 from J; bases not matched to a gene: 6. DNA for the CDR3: TGCGCCAGCAGCCCTAGGACAGGGGGAGCCGGGGAGCTGTTTTTT. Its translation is CASSPRTGGAGELFF.

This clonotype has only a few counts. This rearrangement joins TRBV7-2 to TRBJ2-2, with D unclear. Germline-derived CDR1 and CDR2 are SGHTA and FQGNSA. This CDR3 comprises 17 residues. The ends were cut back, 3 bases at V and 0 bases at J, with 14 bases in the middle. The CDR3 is CASSLGRAGPNTGELFF. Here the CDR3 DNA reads TGTGCCAGCAGCTTGGGTCGAGCAGGCCCGAACACCGGGGAGCTGTTTTTT.

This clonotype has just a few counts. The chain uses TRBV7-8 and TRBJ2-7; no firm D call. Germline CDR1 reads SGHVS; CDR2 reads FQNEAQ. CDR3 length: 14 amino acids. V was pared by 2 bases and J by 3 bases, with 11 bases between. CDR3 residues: CASSLNWVSYEQYF. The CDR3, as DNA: TGTGCCAGCAGCTTAAATTGGGTGAGCTACGAGCAGTACTTC.

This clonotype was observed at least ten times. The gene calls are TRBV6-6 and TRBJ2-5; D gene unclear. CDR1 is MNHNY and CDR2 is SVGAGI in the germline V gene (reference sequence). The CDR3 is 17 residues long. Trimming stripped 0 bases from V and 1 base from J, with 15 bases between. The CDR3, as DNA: TGTGCCAGCAGTTACTCTCGGGCCCACGCAGGCCAAGAGACCCAGTACTTC. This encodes CASSYSRAHAGQETQYF.